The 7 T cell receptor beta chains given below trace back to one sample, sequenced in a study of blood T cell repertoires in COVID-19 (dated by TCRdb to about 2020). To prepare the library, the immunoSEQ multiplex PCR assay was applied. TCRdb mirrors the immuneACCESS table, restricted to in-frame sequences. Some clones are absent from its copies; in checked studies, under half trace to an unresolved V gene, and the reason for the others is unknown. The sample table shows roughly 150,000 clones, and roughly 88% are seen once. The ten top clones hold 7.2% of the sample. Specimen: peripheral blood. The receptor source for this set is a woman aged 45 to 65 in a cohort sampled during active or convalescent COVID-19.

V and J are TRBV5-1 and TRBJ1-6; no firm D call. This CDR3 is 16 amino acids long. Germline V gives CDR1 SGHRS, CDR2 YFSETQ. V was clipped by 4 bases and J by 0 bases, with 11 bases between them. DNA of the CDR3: TGCGCCAGCAGCGTGGACTCTAGCTCCTATAATTCACCCCTCCACTTT. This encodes CASSVDSSSYNSPLHF.

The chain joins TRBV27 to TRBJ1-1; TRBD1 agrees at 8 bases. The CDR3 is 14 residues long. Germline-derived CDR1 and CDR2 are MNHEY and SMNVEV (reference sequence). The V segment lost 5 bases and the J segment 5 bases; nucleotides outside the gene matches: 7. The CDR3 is CASSPDRGGTEAFF. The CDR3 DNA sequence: TGTGCCAGCAGTCCTGACAGGGGAGGGACTGAAGCTTTCTTT.

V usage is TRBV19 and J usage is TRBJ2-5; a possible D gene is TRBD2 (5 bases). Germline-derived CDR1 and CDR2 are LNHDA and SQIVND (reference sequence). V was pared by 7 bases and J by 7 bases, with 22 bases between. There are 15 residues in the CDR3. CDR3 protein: CASKETVDSWGTQYF. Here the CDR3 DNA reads TGTGCCAGTAAAGAAACCGTGGACTCGTGGGGGACCCAGTACTTC.

CDR3 protein: CASSVRPGQGTDTQYF. The DNA for the CDR3 is TGTGCCAGCAGCGTGAGACCGGGACAGGGCACAGATACGCAGTATTTT. V is TRBV7-6 and J is TRBJ2-3; 8 positions match TRBD1. The trim removed 5 bases at V and 1 base at J, leaving 8 bases unmatched. The CDR3 is 16 amino acids. The germline CDR1 and CDR2 sequences are SGHVS and FNYEAQ. The variable domain in full, completed from reference TRBV7-6 and TRBJ2-3, reads GAGVSQSPRYKVTKRGQDVALRCDPISGHVSLYWYRQALGQGPEFLTYFNYEAQQDKSGLPNDRFSAERPEGSISTLTIQRTEQRDSAMYRCASSVRPGQGTDTQYFGPGTRLTVL.

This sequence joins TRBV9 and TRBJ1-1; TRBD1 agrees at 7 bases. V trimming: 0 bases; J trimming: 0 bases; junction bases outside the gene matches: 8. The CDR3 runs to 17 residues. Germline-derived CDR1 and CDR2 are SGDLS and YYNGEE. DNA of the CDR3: TGTGCCAGCAGCGTAGGACCCCAGGGGGGTATGAACACTGAAGCTTTCTTT. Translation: CASSVGPQGGMNTEAFF.

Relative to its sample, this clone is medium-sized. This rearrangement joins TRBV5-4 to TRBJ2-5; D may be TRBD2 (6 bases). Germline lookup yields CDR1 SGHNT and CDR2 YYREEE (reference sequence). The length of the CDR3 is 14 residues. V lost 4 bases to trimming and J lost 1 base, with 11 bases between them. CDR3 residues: CASSAAGGQETQYF. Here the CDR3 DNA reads TGTGCCAGCAGCGCCGCCGGGGGCCAAGAGACCCAGTACTTC.

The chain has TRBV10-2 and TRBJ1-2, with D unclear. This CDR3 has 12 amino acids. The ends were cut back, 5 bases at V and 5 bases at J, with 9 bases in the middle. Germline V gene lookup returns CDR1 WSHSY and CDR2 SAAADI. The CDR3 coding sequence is TGCGCCAGCAGTTTACAGAGTTATGGCTACACCTTC. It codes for CASSLQSYGYTF.